This T cell receptor (beta chain) was recovered during a study of regulatory T cells in long-lasting Graves disease. TCR beta libraries were built with iRepertoire HTBI primers and Arm-PCR of CDR3 regions. Each CDR3 protein is one row after TCRdb ran MiXCR on the multiplex PCR reads. The sample lists about 420,000 distinct CDR3 sequences, around 15% occurring once. This clonotype was counted a single time. Its antigen remains unknown. Study-level findings and limits: With a small sample size, accuracy may have been reduced. Persistent patients had a count of shared public clonotypes (about 2,700) that exceeded that of new patients (around 970).

V lost 3 bases to trimming and J lost 4 bases; unmatched junction nucleotides: 7. The CDR3 has 16 residues. Time point meaning: newly diagnosed GD, antithyroid drugs for less than 3 months. After RNA was extracted from PBMCs, the TCR library was made from it. This sample also appeared in a second study, on T cells in Graves' hyperthyroidism and ophthalmopathy.

The sample here was peripheral blood mononuclear cells (PBMCs), taken at new diagnosis, from a patient treated with antithyroid drugs. This receptor was identified in a woman between 18 and 29 years old with Graves disease. The chain uses TRBV12-3 or TRBV12-4 and TRBJ1-1; 11 bases align to TRBD1. The CDR3 loop is CASSLALGQGGTEAFF. The CDR3 DNA reads TGTGCCAGCAGTTTGGCCCTGGGACAGGGGGGCACTGAAGCTTTCTTT.